This T cell receptor beta chain was observed in a study of graft-versus-host responses after intestinal transplantation. Whole-study context: Anti-thymocyte globulin induction preceded about 3 years of tacrolimus and steroid maintenance in all recipients. Findings and limits, study-wide: Early post-transplant declines in HvG were associated with peak levels of circulating GvH clones. Researchers found GvH clones in recipient marrow, and some showed up first in ileum or blood. Within the allografts of patients who had graft-donor T cell macrochimerism, graft-versus-host to host-versus-graft clonal ratios were high.

Measured with immunoSEQ multiplex PCR; TCRdb has only the in-frame clones, and not every one. Found here are some 85,000 clones, around 87% of them singletons; the top ten hold under 9.5%. The CDR3 runs 15 residues. The germline V gene encodes CDR1 LGHNA and CDR2 YNFKEQ. Trimming removed 1 base at V and 3 bases at J, with 13 bases between. Notes on this clone: Its target is not known.

This sequence was found in a human donor who was the organ donor for an intestinal transplant. The rearrangement links TRBV4-2 to TRBJ2-7; the D is unclear. Specimen: unstimulated CD8+ T cells sorted from spleen or lymph node cells, collected before transplant. The DNA for the CDR3 is TGTGCCAGCAGCCAAGTCAATAGCCCCGTCTACGAGCAGTACTTC. Translating gives CASSQVNSPVYEQYF.